Given below is one T cell receptor beta chain in context. Its antigen is still unknown. Documented time point: roughly 11-day in vitro stimulation with candidate mutation-associated neoantigen peptide 1. Measured with immunoSEQ multiplex PCR; TCRdb has only the in-frame clones, and not every one. In the table there are 8,500 to 10,000 clones, roughly 90% of which are singletons. These data originate in a study of PD-1 blockade in mismatch repair-deficient tumors. This TCR derives from an adult with mismatch repair-deficient cancer. The sample here was cells cultured in vitro, taken from a patient treated with pembrolizumab.

This CDR3 reads CASTGQGAYNEQFF. The CDR3 DNA reads as TGTGCCAGCACCGGACAGGGGGCCTACAATGAGCAGTTCTTC. This chain links TRBV27 with TRBJ2-1; 10 positions agree with TRBD1. Germline lookup yields CDR1 MNHEY and CDR2 SMNVEV (reference sequence). V shed 7 bases and J 2 bases; nucleotides not matched to a gene: 2. This CDR3 spans 14 amino acids.